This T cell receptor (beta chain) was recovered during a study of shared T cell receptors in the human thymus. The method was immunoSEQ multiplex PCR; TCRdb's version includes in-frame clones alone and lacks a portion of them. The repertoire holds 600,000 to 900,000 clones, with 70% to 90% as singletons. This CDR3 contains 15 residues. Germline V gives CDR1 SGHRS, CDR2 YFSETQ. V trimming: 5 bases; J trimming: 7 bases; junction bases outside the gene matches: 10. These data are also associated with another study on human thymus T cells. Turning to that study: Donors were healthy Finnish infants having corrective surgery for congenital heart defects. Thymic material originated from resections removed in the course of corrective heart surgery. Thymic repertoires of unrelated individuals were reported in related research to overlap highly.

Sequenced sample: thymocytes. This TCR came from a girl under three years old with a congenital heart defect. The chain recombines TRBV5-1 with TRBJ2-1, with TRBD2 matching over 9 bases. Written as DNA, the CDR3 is TGCGCCAGCAGGCTGGGAGCGGGGGGACGGAATGAGCAGTTCTTC. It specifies CASRLGAGGRNEQFF.